This TCR beta chain appears in the sequencing data of a study of molecular identifiers for immune sequencing clone quantification. Overall study results and limits: The share of molecules held by clones above 20 RNA copies was over 99% in effector cells and under 1% in naive cells.

This CDR3 has 15 residues. Trimming took 6 bases from V and 2 from J; bases not matched to a gene: 8. Germline assignment: CDR1 KGHSH and CDR2 LQKENI. As to this clonotype: Its target is unknown.

TCRdb re-called the PCR reads with MiXCR, one entry per CDR3 protein. The table includes a few hundred thousand distinct CDR3 sequences, 24% detected once. This chain links TRBV18 with TRBJ2-5; 8 bases line up with TRBD2. The receptor's source is a human donor in good health. Some libraries in this study had Jurkat cell RNA spiked in. The sequencing input was naive CD8+ T cells from blood, with Jurkat cell RNA spiked in. This sample's subset: FACS-sorted CD8+CD4-CCR7+CD45RA+ naive T cells. CDR3 bases: TGTGCCAGCTCCACCACCACGGGGGGGCAAGAGACCCAGTACTTC. Its protein is CASSTTTGGQETQYF.